One T cell receptor (beta chain) is described in this entry. What it binds is not known. Assay: immunoSEQ multiplex PCR; the TCRdb copy retains only in-frame clones and omits some. The data contain 240,000 or so clones, 84% of them singletons. Germline values: CDR1 MNHEY, CDR2 SVGAGI. The CDR3 totals 13 residues. V was cut by 4 bases and J by 6 bases, with 12 bases left in between. Thawed PBMCs were FACS-sorted into unstimulated CD4+CD25+CD127- regulatory T cells, CD4+CD25- non-regulatory cells, CD4 and CD8 cells. These data are taken from a study of Tregs in tolerant kidney transplant recipients. Overall study findings and caveats: Activated donor B cell expansion appeared to reveal the most relevant donor-specific TCRbeta repertoire. Biological reproducibility was not directly addressed in this study.

This sequence joins TRBV6-5 and TRBJ1-2; tentative D call: TRBD1 (5 bases). The sequenced sample consisted of CD4+ T cells from blood. The TCR originated in a human donor in good health. CDR3 DNA: TGTGCCAGCAGTTTCTCAGGGTCCCATGGCTACACCTTC. The encoded protein is CASSFSGSHGYTF.